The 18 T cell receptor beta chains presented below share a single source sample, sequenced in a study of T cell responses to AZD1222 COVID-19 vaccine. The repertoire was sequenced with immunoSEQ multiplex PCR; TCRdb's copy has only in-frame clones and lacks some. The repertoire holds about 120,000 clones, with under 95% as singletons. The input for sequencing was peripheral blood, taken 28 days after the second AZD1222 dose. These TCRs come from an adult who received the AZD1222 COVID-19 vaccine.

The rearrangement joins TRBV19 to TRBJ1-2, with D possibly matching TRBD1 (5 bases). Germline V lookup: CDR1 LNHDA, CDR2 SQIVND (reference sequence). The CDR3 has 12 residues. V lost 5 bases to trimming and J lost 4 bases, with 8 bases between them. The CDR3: CASSDGGYGYTF. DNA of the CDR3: TGTGCCAGTAGTGACGGGGGCTATGGCTACACCTTC.

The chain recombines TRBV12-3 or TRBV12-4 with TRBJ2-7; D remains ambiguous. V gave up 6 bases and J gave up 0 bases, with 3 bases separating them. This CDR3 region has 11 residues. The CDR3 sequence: CASRGSYEQYF. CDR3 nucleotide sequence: TGTGCCAGCAGGGGCTCCTACGAGCAGTACTTC.

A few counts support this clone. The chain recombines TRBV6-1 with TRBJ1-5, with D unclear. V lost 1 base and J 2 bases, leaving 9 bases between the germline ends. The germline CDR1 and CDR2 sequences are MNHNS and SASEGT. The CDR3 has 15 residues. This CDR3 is CASSEGSGGNQPQHF. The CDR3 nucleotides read TGTGCCAGCAGTGAAGGGTCTGGCGGCAATCAGCCCCAGCATTTT.

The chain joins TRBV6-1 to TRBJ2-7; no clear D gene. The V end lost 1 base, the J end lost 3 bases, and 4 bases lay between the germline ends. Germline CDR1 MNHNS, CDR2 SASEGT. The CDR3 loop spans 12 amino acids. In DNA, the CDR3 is TGTGCCAGCAGTGAAGACGGCTACGAGCAGTACTTC. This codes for CASSEDGYEQYF.

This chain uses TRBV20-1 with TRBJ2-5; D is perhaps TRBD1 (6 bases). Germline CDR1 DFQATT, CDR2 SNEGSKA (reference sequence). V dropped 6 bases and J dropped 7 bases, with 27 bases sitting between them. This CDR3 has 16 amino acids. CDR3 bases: TGCAGTGCCAGTACGGCAGGGACACTCCGGGGTGCGACCCAGTACTTC. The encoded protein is CSASTAGTLRGATQYF.

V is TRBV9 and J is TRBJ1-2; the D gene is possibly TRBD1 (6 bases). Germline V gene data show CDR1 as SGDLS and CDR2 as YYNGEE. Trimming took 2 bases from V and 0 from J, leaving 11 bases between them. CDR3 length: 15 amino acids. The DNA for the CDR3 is TGTGCCAGCAGCGTGGGGGGGACACCTAACTATGGCTACACCTTC. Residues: CASSVGGTPNYGYTF. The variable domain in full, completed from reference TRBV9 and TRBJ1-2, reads DSGVTQTPKHLITATGQRVTLRCSPRSGDLSVYWYQQSLDQGLQFLIQYYNGEERAKGNILERFSAQQFPDLHSELNLSSLELGDSALYFCASSVGGTPNYGYTFGSGTRLTVV.

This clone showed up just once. The CDR3 protein is CASSAGVAYPQETQYF. The CDR3 DNA follows: TGTGCCAGCAGCGCGGGGGTAGCCTACCCACAAGAGACCCAGTACTTC. V gene TRBV9 combines with J gene TRBJ2-5; TRBD2 is a possible D gene (6 bases). The germline gives CDR1 SGDLS, CDR2 YYNGEE. The CDR3 covers 16 residues. The germline V and J ends were trimmed by 3 bases and 2 bases, with 17 bases remaining between them.

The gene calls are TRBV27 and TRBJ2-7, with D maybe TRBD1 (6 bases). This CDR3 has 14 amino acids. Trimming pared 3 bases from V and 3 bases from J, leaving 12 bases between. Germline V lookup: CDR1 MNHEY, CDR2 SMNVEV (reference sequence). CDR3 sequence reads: CASSFEADSYEQYF. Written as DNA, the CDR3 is TGTGCCAGCAGTTTCGAGGCGGACAGCTACGAGCAGTACTTC.

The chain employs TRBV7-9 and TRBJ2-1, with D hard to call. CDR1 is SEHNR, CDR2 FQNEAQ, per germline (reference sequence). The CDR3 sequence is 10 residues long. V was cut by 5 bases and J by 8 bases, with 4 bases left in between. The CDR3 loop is CASSMDEQFF. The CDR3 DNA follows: TGTGCCAGCAGCATGGATGAGCAGTTCTTC.

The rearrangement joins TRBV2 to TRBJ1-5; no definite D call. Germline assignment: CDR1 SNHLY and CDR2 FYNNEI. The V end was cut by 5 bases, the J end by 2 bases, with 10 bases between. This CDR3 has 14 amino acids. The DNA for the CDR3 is TGTGCCAGCAGTTCGACCGCCGGCAATCAGCCCCAGCATTTT. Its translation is CASSSTAGNQPQHF.

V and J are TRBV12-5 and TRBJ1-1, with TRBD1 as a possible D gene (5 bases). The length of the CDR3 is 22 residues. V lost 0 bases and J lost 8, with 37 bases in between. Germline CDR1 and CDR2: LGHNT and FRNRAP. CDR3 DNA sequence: TGTGCTAGTGGTTTGGTCCCTAGATGGGTTGGGGGGTTACATACCGGGCAGACCGAAGCTTTCTTT. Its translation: CASGLVPRWVGGLHTGQTEAFF.

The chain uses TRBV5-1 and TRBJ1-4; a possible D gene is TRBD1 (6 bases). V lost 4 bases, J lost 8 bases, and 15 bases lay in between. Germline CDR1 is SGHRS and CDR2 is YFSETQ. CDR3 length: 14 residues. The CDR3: CASSAGTRREKLFF. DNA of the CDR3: TGCGCCAGCAGCGCCGGGACAAGGCGGGAAAAACTGTTTTTT.

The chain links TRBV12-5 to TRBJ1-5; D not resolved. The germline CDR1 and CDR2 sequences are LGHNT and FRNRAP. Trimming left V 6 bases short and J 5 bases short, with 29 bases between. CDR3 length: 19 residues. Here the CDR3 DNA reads TGTGCTAGTGGAGGAACTTCCGGGCCTTACCTTAAAGGAGATCAGCCCCAGCATTTT. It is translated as CASGGTSGPYLKGDQPQHF.

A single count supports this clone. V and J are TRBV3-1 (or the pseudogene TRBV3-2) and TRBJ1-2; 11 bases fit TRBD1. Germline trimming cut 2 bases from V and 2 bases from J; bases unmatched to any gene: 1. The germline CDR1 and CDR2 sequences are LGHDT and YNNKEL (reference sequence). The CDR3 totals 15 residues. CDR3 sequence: CASSQRDRGNYGYTF. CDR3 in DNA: TGTGCCAGCAGCCAACGGGACAGGGGGAACTATGGCTACACCTTC.

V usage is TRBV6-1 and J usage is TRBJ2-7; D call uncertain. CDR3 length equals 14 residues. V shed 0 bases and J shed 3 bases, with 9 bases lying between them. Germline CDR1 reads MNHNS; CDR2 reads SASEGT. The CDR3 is CASSEAYRDYEQYF. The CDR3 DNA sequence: TGTGCCAGCAGTGAAGCGTACCGCGACTACGAGCAGTACTTC.

CDR3 nucleotides: TGTGCCAGCAGCCAAGACGCCGGGACGAATACTCGGGAGCAGTTCTTC. Amino acids: CASSQDAGTNTREQFF. The V and J genes are TRBV4-2 and TRBJ2-1; either TRBD1 or TRBD2 may fit D (5 bases each). Germline V gene data show CDR1 as LGHNA and CDR2 as YNFKEQ. The CDR3 totals 16 residues. Trimming shortened V by 0 bases and J by 10 bases, and 19 bases separated the two germline ends.

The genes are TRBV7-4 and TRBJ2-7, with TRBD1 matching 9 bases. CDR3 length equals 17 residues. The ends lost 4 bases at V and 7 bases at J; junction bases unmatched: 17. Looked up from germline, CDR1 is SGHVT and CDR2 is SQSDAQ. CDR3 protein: CASSYRDRALPRREQYF. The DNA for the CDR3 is TGTGCCAGCAGCTACCGGGACAGGGCCCTACCGAGACGAGAGCAGTACTTC.

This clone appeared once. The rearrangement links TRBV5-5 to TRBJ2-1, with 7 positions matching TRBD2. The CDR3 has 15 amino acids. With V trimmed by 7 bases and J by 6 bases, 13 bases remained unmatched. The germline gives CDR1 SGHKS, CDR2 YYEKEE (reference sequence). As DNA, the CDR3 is TGTGCCAGCGGAGCCGGGGTACTAGCGATCAATGAGCAGTTCTTC. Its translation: CASGAGVLAINEQFF.